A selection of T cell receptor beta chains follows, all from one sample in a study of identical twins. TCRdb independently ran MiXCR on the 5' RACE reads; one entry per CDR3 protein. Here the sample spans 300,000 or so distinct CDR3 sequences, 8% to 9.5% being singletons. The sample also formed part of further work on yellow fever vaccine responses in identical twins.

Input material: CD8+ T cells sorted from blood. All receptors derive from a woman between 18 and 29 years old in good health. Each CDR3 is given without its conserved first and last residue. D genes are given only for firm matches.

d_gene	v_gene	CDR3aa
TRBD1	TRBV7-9	ASSSGDRGNEQF
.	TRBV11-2	ASSLVSTMLLREQY
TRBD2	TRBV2	ASAWGGPAEGLF
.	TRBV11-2	ASSQRVGEETQY
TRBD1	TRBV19	ATIEGQLNTEAF
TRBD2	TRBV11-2	ASRTVAGEQETQY
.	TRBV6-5	ASSYRLEYNEQF
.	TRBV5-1	AIPPGRPGNTIY
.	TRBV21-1	ASTTRRQAGTDTQY
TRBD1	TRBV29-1	SVEEDRGFSYEQY
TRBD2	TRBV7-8	ASSFRLAGENNEQF
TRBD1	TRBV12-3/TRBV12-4	ASSPRQGMNTEAF
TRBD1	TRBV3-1	ASSQPSDRGNTEAF
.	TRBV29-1	SFRGERPYEQY
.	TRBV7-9	ASSSINQPQH
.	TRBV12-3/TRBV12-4	ASSLVPESQETQY